This T cell receptor (beta chain) was found in a study of molecular identifiers for immune sequencing clone quantification (dated by TCRdb to between 2017 and 2018). In terms of the full investigation: For a replicate experiment, RNA from around 20,000 or 100,000 naive CD8 T cells was divided into five aliquots, of which four were sequenced. This methods study used CD8 T cells to benchmark TCR RNA copy counting and molecular-identifier clustering-based TCR repertoire sequencing (MIDCIRS). Findings and caveats that apply to the study as a whole: Spiked-in Jurkat TCR RNA (roughly 10 copies' worth), which is not part of the donor repertoire, was contained in the naive libraries. Modeling indicated around 3 TCR RNA copies recovered per cell, compared with around 9.8 by digital PCR, which implies a capture efficiency of about 27%. Clones above 20 RNA copies held over 99% of molecules in CMV-specific effector cells but under 1% in naive cells. The sizes of highly expanded clones could end up underestimated when identical TCR molecules share a barcode. When barcode sub-clustering was left out, chimeric consensus sequences inflated TCR diversity, with chimeras reaching as high as 47%. Spiked-in Jurkat TCR RNA equivalent to a single cell was reported to be detectable even among approximately 900,000 naive CD8 T cells.

This clonotype came up many times. The antigen it binds to is not known. Nothing much larger sits one base from this clone, and base qualities are not available. Library method: PCR. Sequencing used a NextSeq 500. Preparation of bulk TCR libraries followed a previously described approach, with the TCR primers listed in Table S5. Total RNA was purified with the Qiagen AllPrep DNA/RNA kit. Before analysis, reads from multiple sequencing runs of the same library were pooled. Processing in the source paper ran as follows. Reads were retained only if an exact TCR constant sequence was present, and the retained reads were trimmed to 150 nt and grouped according to their 12-nt molecular barcodes. Within each barcode group, reads were sub-clustered at a 15% Levenshtein threshold, and quality-weighted consensus sequences were built per RNA molecule. Non-functional sequences were removed, as were lower-count sequences one edit away from another. Based on fitting two negative binomial distributions, any barcode sub-cluster with under 20% of the maximum read count was discarded. The public reads were run again by TCRdb, first through fastp at Q25 and then through MiXCR, and only productive beta chains were kept. Identical CDR3 proteins give one entry, which carries the most common genes and DNA. TCRdb's processing, not the authors', yielded these V and J calls. Within this sample are around 94,000 distinct CDR3 sequences, with 35% of them counted one time only. The ten biggest clones cover roughly 10% of the sample.

The germline V gene (reference sequence) sets CDR1 to MNHNY and CDR2 to SVGAGI. The junction shows trimming of 10 bases on V and 13 bases on J, plus 16 bases between the germline ends. The CDR3 sequence holds 10 residues, the cysteine and phenylalanine included. The read is trimmed to its CDR3 DNA, 30 bases read in frame from base 1. Naive CD8 T cell libraries were made from around 18,000 to 910,000 sorted cells using 10%, 30% or 50% of purified RNA. Naive CD8 T cells were FACS-sorted as CD8+CD4-CCR7+CD45RA+ on a BD FACSAria II into RLT Plus buffer. Detection sensitivity was tested by spiking Jurkat RNA equal to about 10 TCR copies' worth into samples containing roughly 17,000-1,000,000 naive CD8 T cells. Enrichment of CD8 T cells was performed with RosetteSep CD8+ T Cell Enrichment Cocktail and Ficoll-Paque, after which ACK red cell lysis was carried out.

The sequence joins TRBV6-6 to TRBJ2-5; the D segment cannot be called with confidence. The clonotype originates from a human donor in good health. Some libraries in this study had Jurkat cell RNA spiked in. Sequencing was done on a sample of naive CD8+ T cells from blood, with Jurkat cell RNA spiked in. In light of the paper, this sample's cell subset or site label describes: FACS-sorted CD8+CD4-CCR7+CD45RA+ naive T cells. The CDR3 reads CAIGESTRYF. In nucleotides, the sequence is TGTGCCATCGGTGAGAGTACACGGTACTTC.